The clone carrying this T cell receptor beta chain was detected many times. Arm-PCR with iRepertoire HTBI primers amplified the CDR3 regions for these TCR beta libraries. TCRdb reanalysed the multiplex PCR reads using MiXCR and keeps one entry per CDR3 protein. Of 350,000 to 500,000 distinct CDR3 sequences detected, roughly 15% appear once; the ten largest clones hold more than 15%. CDR3 length: 15 amino acids. V was pared by 5 bases and J by 1 base, with 14 bases between. From germline, CDR1 is SGHVS and CDR2 FNYEAQ. This specimen belongs to a study of regulatory T cells in long-lasting Graves disease. The time point here: newly diagnosed GD, antithyroid drugs for less than 3 months. There was RNA extracted from PBMCs, and the TCR library was made from it. This sample was also put to use in a study of T cells in Graves' hyperthyroidism and ophthalmopathy.

The source of this sequence is a woman aged 45-60 years with Graves disease. The gene calls are TRBV7-6 and TRBJ1-1; D not resolved. The sample in question was peripheral blood mononuclear cells (PBMCs), obtained at new diagnosis, from a patient treated with antithyroid drugs. As DNA, the CDR3 is TGTGCCAGCAGCCCTGTGTTTAGCAGGAACACTGAAGCTTTCTTT. Protein product: CASSPVFSRNTEAFF.